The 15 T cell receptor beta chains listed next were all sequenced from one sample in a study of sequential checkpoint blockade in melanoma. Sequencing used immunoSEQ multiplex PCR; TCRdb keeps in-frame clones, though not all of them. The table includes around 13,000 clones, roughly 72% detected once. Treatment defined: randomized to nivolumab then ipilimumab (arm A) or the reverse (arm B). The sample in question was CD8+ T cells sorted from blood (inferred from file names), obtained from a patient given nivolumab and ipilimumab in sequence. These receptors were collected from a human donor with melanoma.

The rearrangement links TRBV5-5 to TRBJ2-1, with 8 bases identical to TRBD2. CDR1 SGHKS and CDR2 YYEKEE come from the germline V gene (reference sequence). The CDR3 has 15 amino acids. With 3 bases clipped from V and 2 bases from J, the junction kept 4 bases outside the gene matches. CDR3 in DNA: TGTGCCAGCAGCTCGTCGACTAGCGCCTACAATGAGCAGTTCTTC. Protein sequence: CASSSSTSAYNEQFF.

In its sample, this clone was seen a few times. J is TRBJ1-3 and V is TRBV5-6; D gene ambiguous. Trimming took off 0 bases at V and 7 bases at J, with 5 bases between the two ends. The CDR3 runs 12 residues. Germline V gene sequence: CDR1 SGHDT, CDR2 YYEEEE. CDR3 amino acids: CASSLGLNTIYF. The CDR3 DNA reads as TGTGCCAGCAGCTTGGGTCTGAACACCATATATTTT. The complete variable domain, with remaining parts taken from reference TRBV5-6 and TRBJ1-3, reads DAGVTQSPTHLIKTRGQQVTLRCSPKSGHDTVSWYQQALGQGPQFIFQYYEEEERQRGNFPDRFSGHQFPNYSSELNVNALLLGDSALYLCASSLGLNTIYFGEGSWLTVV.

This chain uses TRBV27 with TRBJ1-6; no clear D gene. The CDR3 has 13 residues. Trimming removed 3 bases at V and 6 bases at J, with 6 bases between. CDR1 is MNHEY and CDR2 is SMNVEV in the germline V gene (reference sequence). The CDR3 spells CASSLAANSPLHF. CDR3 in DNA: TGTGCCAGCAGTTTGGCGGCTAATTCACCCCTCCACTTT.

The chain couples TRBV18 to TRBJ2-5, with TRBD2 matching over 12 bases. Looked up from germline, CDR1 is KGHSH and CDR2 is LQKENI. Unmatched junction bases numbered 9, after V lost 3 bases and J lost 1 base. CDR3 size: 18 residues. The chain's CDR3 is CASSPRTSGDPSQETQYF. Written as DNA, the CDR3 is TGTGCCAGCTCACCCCGGACTAGCGGGGATCCCTCCCAAGAGACCCAGTACTTC.

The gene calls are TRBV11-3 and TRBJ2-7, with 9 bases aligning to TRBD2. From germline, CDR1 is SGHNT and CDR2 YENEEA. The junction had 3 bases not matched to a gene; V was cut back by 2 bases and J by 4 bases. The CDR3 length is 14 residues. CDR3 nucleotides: TGTGCCAGCAGCTTAATAGCGGGAGTATACGAGCAGTACTTC. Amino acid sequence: CASSLIAGVYEQYF.

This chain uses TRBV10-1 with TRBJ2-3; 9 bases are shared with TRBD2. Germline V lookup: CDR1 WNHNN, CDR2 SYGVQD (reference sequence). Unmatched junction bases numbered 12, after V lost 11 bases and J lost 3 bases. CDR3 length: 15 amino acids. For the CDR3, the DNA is TGCGCCCCCCGCCCCTCGACTAGCGGAACAGATACGCAGTATTTT. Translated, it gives CAPRPSTSGTDTQYF.

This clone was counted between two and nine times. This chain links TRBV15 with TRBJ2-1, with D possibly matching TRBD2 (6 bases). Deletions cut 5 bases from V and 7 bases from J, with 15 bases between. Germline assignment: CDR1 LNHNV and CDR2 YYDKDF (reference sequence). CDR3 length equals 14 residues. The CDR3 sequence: CATSSRGGKNEQFF. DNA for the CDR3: TGTGCCACCAGCTCTCGTGGGGGGAAGAATGAGCAGTTCTTC. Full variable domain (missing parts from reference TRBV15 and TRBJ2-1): DAMVIQNPRYQVTQFGKPVTLSCSQTLNHNVMYWYQQKSSQAPKLLFHYYDKDFNNEADTPDNFQSRRPNTSFCFLDIRSPGLGDTAMYLCATSSRGGKNEQFFGPGTRLTVL.

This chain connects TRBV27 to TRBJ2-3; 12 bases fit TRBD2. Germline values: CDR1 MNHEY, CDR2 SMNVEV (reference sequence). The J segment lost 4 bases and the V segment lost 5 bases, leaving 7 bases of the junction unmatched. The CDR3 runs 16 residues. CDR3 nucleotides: TGTGCCAGCAGTCATTGGACTAGCGGGGAGGCAGATACGCAGTATTTT. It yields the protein CASSHWTSGEADTQYF.

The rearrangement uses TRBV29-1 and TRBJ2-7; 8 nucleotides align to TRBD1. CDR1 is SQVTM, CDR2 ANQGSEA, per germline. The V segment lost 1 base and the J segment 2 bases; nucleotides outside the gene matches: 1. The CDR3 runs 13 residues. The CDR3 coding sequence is TGCAGCGTTGAAGGGACAGGGACCTACGAGCAGTACTTC. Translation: CSVEGTGTYEQYF.

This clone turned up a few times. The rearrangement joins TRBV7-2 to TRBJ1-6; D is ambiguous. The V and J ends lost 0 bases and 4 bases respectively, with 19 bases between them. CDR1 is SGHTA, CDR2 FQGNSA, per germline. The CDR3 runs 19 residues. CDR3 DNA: TGTGCCAGCAGCTTAGCGTACGGCAGGTCCGCGAGTTATAATTCACCCCTCCACTTT. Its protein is CASSLAYGRSASYNSPLHF.

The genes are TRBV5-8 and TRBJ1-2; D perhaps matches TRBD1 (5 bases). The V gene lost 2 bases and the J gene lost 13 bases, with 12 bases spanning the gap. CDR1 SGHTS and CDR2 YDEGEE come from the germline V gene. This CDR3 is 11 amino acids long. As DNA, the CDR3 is TGTGCCAGCAGCTTCGGGGGAGGGCTCACCTTC. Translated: CASSFGGGLTF.

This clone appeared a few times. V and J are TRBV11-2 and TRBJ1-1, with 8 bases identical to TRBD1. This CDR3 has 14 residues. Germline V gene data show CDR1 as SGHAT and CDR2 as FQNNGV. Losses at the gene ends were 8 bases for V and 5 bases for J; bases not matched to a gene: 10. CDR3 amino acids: CASEEDRVGTEAFF. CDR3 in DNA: TGTGCCAGCGAGGAGGACAGGGTGGGTACTGAAGCTTTCTTT.

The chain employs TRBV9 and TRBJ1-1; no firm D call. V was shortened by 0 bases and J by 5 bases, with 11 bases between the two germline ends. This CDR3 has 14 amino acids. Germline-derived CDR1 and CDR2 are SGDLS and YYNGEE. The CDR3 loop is CASSVGGISTEAFF. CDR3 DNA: TGTGCCAGCAGCGTAGGAGGGATTTCGACTGAAGCTTTCTTT.

CDR3 loop: CASSLGTMRVETQYF. Here the CDR3 DNA reads TGTGCCAGCAGCTTAGGGACGATGAGGGTTGAGACCCAGTACTTC. The chain joins TRBV7-2 to TRBJ2-5; D perhaps matches TRBD2 (5 bases). CDR3 length equals 15 residues. Trimming shortened V by 1 base and J by 5 bases, and 14 bases separated the two germline ends. Germline V gene lookup returns CDR1 SGHTA and CDR2 FQGNSA.

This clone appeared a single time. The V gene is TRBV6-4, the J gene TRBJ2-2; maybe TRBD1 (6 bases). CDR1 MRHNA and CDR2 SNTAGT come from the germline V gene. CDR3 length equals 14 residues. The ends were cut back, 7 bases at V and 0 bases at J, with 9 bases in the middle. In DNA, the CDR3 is TGTGCCAGCACGGACAGCGCGAACACCGGGGAGCTGTTTTTT. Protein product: CASTDSANTGELFF.